Listed here is a single T cell receptor beta chain. This record belongs to a study of yellow fever vaccine responses in identical twins. TCRdb processed the RT-PCR reads anew with MiXCR; each CDR3 protein has one entry. The sample holds some 15,000 distinct CDR3 sequences, 65% to 85% seen once. The CDR3 has 16 residues. Per germline, CDR1 SQVTM and CDR2 ANQGSEA. The V segment lost 1 base and the J segment 2 bases; nucleotides outside the gene matches: 9. This sample comprised T cells from blood (PBMCs), unsorted or a sorted subset (not recorded which), obtained before or after yellow fever vaccination (not recorded which). This sequence joins TRBV29-1 and TRBJ2-5; 8 bases are shared with TRBD2. The clonotype originates from a woman between 18 and 30 years old who received the yellow fever vaccine. The CDR3 spells CSVEGTSGNSQETQYF. The CDR3 nucleotides read TGCAGCGTTGAAGGAACTAGCGGAAACTCACAAGAGACCCAGTACTTC.